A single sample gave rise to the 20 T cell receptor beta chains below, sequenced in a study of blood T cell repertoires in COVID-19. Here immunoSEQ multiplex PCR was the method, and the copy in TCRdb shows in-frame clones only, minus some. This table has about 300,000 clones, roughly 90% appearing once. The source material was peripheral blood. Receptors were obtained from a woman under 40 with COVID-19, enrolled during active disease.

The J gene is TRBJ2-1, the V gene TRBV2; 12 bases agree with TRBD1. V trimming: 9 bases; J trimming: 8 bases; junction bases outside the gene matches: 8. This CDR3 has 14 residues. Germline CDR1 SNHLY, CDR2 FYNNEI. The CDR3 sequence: CASPPGQGAYEQFF. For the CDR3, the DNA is TGTGCCAGTCCGCCGGGACAGGGGGCGTATGAGCAGTTCTTC.

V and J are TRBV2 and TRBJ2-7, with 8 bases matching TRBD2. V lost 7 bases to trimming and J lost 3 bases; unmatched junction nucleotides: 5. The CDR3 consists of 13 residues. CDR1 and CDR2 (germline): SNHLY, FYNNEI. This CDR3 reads CASMRGGSYEQYF. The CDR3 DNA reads TGTGCCAGCATGCGCGGGGGGAGCTACGAGCAGTACTTC.

The CDR3: CASSDLNTEAFF. Written as DNA, the CDR3 is TGTGCCAGCTCGGACTTAAACACTGAAGCTTTCTTT. The chain is built from TRBV19 and TRBJ1-1, with D unclear. V was pared by 9 bases and J by 2 bases, with 10 bases between. The CDR3 consists of 12 residues. Germline V gene data show CDR1 as LNHDA and CDR2 as SQIVND (reference sequence).

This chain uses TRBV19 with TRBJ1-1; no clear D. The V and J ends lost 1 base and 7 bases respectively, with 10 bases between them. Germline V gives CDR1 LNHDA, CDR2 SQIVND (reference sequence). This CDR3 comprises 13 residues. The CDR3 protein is CASSIVGRVEAFF. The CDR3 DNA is TGTGCCAGTAGTATAGTGGGTCGGGTTGAAGCTTTCTTT.

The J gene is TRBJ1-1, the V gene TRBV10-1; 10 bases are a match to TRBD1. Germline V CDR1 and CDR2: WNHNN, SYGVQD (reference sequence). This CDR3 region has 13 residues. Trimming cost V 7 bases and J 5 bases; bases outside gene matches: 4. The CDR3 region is CASTRTGGTEAFF. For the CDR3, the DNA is TGCGCCAGCACCAGGACAGGGGGGACTGAAGCTTTCTTT.

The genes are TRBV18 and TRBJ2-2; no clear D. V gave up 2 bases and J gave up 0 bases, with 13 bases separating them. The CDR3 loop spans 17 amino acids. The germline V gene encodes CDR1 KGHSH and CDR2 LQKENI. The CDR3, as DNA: TGTGCCAGCTCACCATTAGCAACAAATGCGAACACCGGGGAGCTGTTTTTT. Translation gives CASSPLATNANTGELFF.

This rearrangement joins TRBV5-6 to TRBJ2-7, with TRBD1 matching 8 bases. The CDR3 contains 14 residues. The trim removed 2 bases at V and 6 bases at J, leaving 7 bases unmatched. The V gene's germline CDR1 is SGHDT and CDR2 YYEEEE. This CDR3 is CASSLGRGQVEQYV. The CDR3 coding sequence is TGTGCCAGCAGCTTAGGCAGGGGGCAAGTCGAGCAGTACGTC.

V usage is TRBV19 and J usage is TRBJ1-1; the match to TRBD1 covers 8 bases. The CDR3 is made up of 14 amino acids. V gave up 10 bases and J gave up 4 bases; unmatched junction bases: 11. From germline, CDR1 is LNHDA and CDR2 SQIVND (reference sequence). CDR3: CAIRTGKGPTEAFF. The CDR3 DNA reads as TGTGCCATACGGACAGGGAAAGGGCCCACTGAAGCTTTCTTT.

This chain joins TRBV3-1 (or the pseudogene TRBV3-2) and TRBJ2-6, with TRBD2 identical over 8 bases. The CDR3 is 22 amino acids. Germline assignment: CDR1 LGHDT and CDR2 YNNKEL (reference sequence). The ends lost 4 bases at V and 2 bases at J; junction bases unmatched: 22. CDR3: CASSPLSRGGSQWVPGANVLTF. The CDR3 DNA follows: TGTGCCAGCAGCCCCCTTAGTCGCGGGGGGTCTCAATGGGTGCCTGGGGCCAACGTCCTGACTTTC.

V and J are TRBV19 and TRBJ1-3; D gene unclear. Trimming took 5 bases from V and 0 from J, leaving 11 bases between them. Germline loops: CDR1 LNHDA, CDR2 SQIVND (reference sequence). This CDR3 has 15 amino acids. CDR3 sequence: CASSPQQFSGNTIYF. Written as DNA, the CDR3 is TGTGCCAGTAGTCCTCAACAGTTCTCTGGAAACACCATATATTTT.

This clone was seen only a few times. This CDR3 is CASSVIRDRYSPLHF. CDR3 DNA sequence: TGTGCCAGCAGCGTAATCCGGGACAGGTACTCACCCCTCCACTTT. The rearrangement joins TRBV11-2 to TRBJ1-6; 8 bases fit TRBD1. The CDR3 sequence is 15 residues long. Germline V gene lookup returns CDR1 SGHAT and CDR2 FQNNGV. The junction had 10 bases not matched to a gene; V was cut back by 5 bases and J by 10 bases.

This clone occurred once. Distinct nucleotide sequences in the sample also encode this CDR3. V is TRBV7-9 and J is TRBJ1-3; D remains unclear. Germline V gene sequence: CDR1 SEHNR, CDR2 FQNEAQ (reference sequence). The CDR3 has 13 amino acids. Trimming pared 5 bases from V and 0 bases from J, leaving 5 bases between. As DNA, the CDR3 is TGTGCCAGCAGCCCTTCCTCTGGAAACACCATATATTTT. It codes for CASSPSSGNTIYF.

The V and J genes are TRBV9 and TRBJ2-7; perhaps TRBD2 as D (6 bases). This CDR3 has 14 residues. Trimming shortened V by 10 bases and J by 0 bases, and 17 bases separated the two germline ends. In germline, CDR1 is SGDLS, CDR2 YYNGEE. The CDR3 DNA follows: TGTGCCCCTCGGGGGAGTACGAGCTCCTACGAGCAGTACGTC. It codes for CAPRGSTSSYEQYV.

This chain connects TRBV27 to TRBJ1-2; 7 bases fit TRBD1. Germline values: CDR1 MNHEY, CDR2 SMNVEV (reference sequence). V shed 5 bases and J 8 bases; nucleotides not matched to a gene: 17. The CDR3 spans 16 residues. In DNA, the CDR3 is TGTGCCAGCAGTCCCTCCCCGACAGGGAGGTTCGGCGGCTACACCTTC. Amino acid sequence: CASSPSPTGRFGGYTF.

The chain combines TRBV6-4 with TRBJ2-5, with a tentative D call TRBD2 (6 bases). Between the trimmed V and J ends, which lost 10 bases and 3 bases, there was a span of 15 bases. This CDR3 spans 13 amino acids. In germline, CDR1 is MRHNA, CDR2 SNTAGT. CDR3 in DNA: TGTGCCACAATACTAGCTCCGAAAGAGACCCAGTACTTC. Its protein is CATILAPKETQYF.

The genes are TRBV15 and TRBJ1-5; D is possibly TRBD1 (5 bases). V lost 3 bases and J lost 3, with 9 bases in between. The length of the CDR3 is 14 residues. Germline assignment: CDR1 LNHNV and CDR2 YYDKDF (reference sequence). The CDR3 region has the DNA TGTGCCACCAGCAGGGTGACAGCCAATCAGCCCCAGCATTTT. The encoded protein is CATSRVTANQPQHF.

The CDR3 DNA is TGTGCCAGCAGCTCTAGCGGCCAAGAGACCCAGTACTTC. Protein product: CASSSSGQETQYF. The rearrangement uses TRBV11-2 and TRBJ2-5, with 7 bases identical to TRBD2. V shed 4 bases and J 1 base; nucleotides not matched to a gene: 0. The CDR3 extends over 13 amino acids. Looked up from germline, CDR1 is SGHAT and CDR2 is FQNNGV.

CDR3 sequence (DNA): TGCGCCAGCAGTCCTACCGGGACTAGCGGGGGAAAAACCTACAATGAGCAGTTCTTC. It is translated as CASSPTGTSGGKTYNEQFF. V and J are TRBV5-1 and TRBJ2-1, with TRBD2 matching over 14 bases. Germline-derived CDR1 and CDR2 are SGHRS and YFSETQ. Trimming removed 5 bases from V and 2 bases from J; junction bases left unmatched: 12. CDR3 length equals 19 residues. The whole variable domain, filled in from reference TRBV5-1 and TRBJ2-1, reads KAGVTQTPRYLIKTRGQQVTLSCSPISGHRSVSWYQQTPGQGLQFLFEYFSETQRNKGNFPGRFSGRQFSNSRSEMNVSTLELGDSALYLCASSPTGTSGGKTYNEQFFGPGTRLTVL.

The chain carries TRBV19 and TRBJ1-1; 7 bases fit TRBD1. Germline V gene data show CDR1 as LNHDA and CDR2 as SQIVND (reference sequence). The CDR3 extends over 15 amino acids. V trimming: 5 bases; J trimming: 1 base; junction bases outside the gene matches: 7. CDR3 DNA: TGTGCCAGTAGTTACTCCGGGACAGAGAACACTGAAGCTTTCTTT. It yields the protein CASSYSGTENTEAFF.

CDR3 in DNA: TGTGCCAGCAGCAAGGGGAGAGGGGGCCCTACCAATCAGCCCCAGCATTTT. Amino acid sequence: CASSKGRGGPTNQPQHF. V gene TRBV7-8 combines with J gene TRBJ1-5, with 7 bases aligning to TRBD1. This CDR3 spans 17 amino acids. Trimming cost V 5 bases and J 3 bases; bases outside gene matches: 13. Per the germline V gene, CDR1 is SGHVS and CDR2 is FQNEAQ. The full variable domain, with the rest looked up from reference TRBV7-8 and TRBJ1-5, is GAGVSQSPRYKVAKRGQDVALRCDPISGHVSLFWYQQALGQGPEFLTYFQNEAQLDKSGLPSDRFFAERPEGSVSTLKIQRTQQEDSAVYLCASSKGRGGPTNQPQHFGDGTRLSIL.